This TCR beta chain was sequenced for a study of T cell responses to AZD1222 COVID-19 vaccine (dated by TCRdb to the early 2020s). Looking at the study overall: AZD1222 recipients with second doses at about 4 weeks or about 12 weeks were pooled, because spike-specific TCR depth and breadth did not differ between schedules. TCR sequencing covered roughly 230 trial participants: 200 to 220 given two doses of AZD1222 and 26 given two doses of MenACWY control vaccine. Trial participants were enrolled into age subgroups of 18-55, 56-69 and 70-plus years, which contained about 150, 28 and 57 TCR-sequenced participants, respectively. The full study reports these points: Participants were mostly white British, with more females than males. The authors suggested clonal diversity may have been underestimated. After two AZD1222 doses, spike-specific TCR breadth and depth were significantly higher than at day 0 and than in MenACWY recipients. Because no samples from the day 14 peak response were available, repertoires could be characterized only after the peak T cell response. In the small 56-69-year group, the increase in depth fell short of significance, most likely because of low power. Conclusions about previously exposed vaccinees were limited because only six AZD1222 recipients were SARS-CoV-2 seropositive at baseline. Reportedly, almost half of the unique spike-specific TCRs recognized epitopes lying outside the regions that are mutated in the B.1.351 and B.1.1.7 variants. Vaccine-associated CD4 TCRs spanned the whole spike protein, with dominant responses in regions 160-218 and 743-854.

The CDR3 regions of human TCRbeta chains were subjected to immunosequencing. The source study handled its data this way. TCRs in the repertoires were compared against a reference library of SARS-CoV-2-specific TCRs that had been generated with the MIRA antigen-specificity platform. Breadth was defined as the fraction of unique TCRs that were SARS-CoV-2-associated. Depth was defined as the fraction of total T cells that were SARS-CoV-2-associated. Using the MIRA data, every spike-specific TCR was mapped to the spike region that the TCR reacted to and assigned to either a CD4 or a CD8 class. Log10-transformed breadth and depth values were compared by one-way ANOVA with Sidak's multiple comparisons tests. As stored in TCRdb, this immuneACCESS dataset retains in-frame rearrangements with V and J assigned. A fraction of the clones does not appear; measured against another copy, unresolved V genes explain less than half of the discrepancy, and the remainder lacks a known reason. V, J and clone size derive from that table, while D and trimming were established from the DNA sequence. For this sample the table gives about 86,000 clones, of which about 72% were detected only once. The ten biggest clones cover 21% of the sample.

V is pruned by 4 bases and J by 6 bases, leaving 13 bases of the junction without a gene match. Including cysteine and phenylalanine, the CDR3 has 18 amino acids. Only the CDR3 DNA stays, 54 bases, in frame from base 1. In the germline V gene, CDR1 corresponds to SGHRS and CDR2 to YFSETQ. Turning to this clone: Its antigen is still unknown. No qualities accompany the bases; no much larger clone lies one base away.

The sample's time point label is to be understood as: baseline before first vaccination. Vaccinee samples were obtained from the UK trials COV001 and COV002, which included a single-blind randomized controlled phase 2/3 trial of AZD1222 (ChAdOx1 nCoV-19) in healthy adults. For TCRbeta chain sequencing, PBMC samples were collected from trial participants at day 0 and at day 28 after the second dose. This specimen was peripheral blood, taken on day 0 of AZD1222 vaccination. The rearrangement joined TRBV5-1 to TRBJ2-3; 14 bases in the junction line up with TRBD2. The sequence came from an adult in good health. The DNA sequence is as follows: TGCGCCAGCAGCCAGAGTAGACTAGCGGGAGGGCCCGGGGATACGCAGTATTTT. It encodes CASSQSRLAGGPGDTQYF.